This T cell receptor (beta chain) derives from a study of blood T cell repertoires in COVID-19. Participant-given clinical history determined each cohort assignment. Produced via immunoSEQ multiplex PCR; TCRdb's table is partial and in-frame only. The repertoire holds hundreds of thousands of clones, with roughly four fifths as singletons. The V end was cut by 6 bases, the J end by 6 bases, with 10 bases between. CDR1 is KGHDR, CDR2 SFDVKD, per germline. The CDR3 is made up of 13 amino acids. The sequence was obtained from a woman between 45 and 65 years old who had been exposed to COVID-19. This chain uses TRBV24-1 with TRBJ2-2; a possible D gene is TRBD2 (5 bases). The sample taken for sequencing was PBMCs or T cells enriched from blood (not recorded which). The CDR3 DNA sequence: TGTGCCACCAGTAAAGGCGGGCCCGGGGAGCTGTTTTTT. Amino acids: CATSKGGPGELFF.